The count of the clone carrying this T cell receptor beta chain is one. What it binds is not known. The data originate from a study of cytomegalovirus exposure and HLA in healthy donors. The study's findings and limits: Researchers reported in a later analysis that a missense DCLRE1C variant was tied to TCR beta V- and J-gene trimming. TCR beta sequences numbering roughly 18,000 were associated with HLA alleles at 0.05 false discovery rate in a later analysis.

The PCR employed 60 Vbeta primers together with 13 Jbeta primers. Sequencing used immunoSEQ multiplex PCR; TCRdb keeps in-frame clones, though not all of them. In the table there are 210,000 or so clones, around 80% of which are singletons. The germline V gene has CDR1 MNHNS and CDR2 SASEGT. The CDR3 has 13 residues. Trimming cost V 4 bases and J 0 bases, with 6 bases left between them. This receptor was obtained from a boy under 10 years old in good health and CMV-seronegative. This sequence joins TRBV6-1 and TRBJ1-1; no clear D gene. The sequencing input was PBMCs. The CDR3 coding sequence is TGTGCCAGCAGTGGTGTTATGAACACTGAAGCTTTCTTT. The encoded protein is CASSGVMNTEAFF.